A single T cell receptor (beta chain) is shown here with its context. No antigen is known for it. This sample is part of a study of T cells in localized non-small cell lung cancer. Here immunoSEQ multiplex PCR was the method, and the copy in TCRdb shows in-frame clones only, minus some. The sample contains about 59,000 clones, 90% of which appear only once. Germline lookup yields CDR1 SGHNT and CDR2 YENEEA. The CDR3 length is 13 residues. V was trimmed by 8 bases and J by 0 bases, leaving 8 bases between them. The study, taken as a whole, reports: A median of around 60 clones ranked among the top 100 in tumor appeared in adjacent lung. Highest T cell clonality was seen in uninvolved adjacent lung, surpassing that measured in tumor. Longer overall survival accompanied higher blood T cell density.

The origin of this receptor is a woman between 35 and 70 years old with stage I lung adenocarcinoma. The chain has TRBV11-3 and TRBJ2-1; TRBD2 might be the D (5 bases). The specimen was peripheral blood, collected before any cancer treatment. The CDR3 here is CASGLDSYNEQFF. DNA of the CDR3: TGTGCCAGCGGACTCGACTCCTACAATGAGCAGTTCTTC.